This T cell receptor (beta chain) derives from a study of blood T cell repertoires in COVID-19. Study at large: PBMCs, B-cell-depleted T cells, or T cells provided the cDNA or gDNA that made up the material.

Cohort placement rested on clinical history that participants reported themselves. Unmatched junction bases numbered 30, after V lost 4 bases and J lost 9 bases. CDR3 size: 21 residues. Germline V gives CDR1 SGHTA, CDR2 FQGTGA. Original data processing: For nucleated cells, counts were estimated from reference gene primer amplification. Method: immunoSEQ multiplex PCR; TCRdb's copy keeps in-frame clones and lacks some. D and trimming come from the DNA, and the V and J calls and clone size come from that table. This sample has roughly 250,000 clones; more than 85% occur once, and the top ten carry around 10%.

The origin of this receptor is a man aged 40-49 years who had recovered from COVID-19. The sequenced sample consisted of PBMCs or T cells enriched from blood (not recorded which). This rearrangement joins TRBV7-3 to TRBJ2-1, with 7 nucleotides matching TRBD2. The CDR3 protein is CASSSHNREAFPESGVGEQFF. Here the CDR3 DNA reads TGTGCCAGCAGCTCCCATAACCGGGAGGCCTTTCCCGAGTCGGGTGTGGGTGAGCAGTTCTTC. Complete variable domain (other parts from reference TRBV7-3 and TRBJ2-1): GAGVSQTPSNKVTEKGKYVELRCDPISGHTALYWYRQSLGQGPEFLIYFQGTGAADDSGLPNDRFFAVRPEGSVSTLKIQRTERGDSAVYLCASSSHNREAFPESGVGEQFFGPGTRLTVL.